The source of this T cell receptor (beta chain) is a study of blood T cell repertoires in COVID-19. Study background: COVID-19 samples, acute and convalescent, were from the United States, Italy and Spain.

Sequencing used immunoSEQ multiplex PCR; TCRdb keeps in-frame clones, though not all of them. This sample carries 350,000 to 400,000 clones, 90% to 95% of them seen once, and the ten largest clones take 0.86%. Material: PBMCs or T cells enriched from blood (not recorded which). This TCR came from a woman aged 35 to 49 who had been exposed to COVID-19.

For the CDR3, the DNA is TGTGCCACCAGCCAGCCATCGGGGACAGGGAATCAGCCCCAGCATTTT. It encodes CATSQPSGTGNQPQHF. The V gene is TRBV24-1, the J gene TRBJ1-5; 9 positions agree with TRBD1. With 7 bases clipped from V and 4 bases from J, the junction kept 10 bases outside the gene matches. The CDR3 is 16 residues long. CDR1 is KGHDR, CDR2 SFDVKD, per germline.